These 25 T cell receptor beta chains share one sample of origin, sequenced in a study of OX40 agonist ivuxolimab in advanced cancers. Using immunoSEQ multiplex PCR, the repertoire was profiled, and TCRdb retains in-frame clones only, with some absent. The table lists tens of thousands of clones, around 94% of them singletons. Material: CD4+ or CD8+ T cells sorted from blood, obtained in a trial of the OX40 agonist ivuxolimab. The receptors shown here come from an adult with an advanced solid tumor such as melanoma, head and neck, liver or kidney cancer.

The V call is TRBV5-4, the J call TRBJ2-1; 10 bases align to TRBD2. CDR1 and CDR2 from the germline V gene are SGHNT and YYREEE (reference sequence). Trimming took 0 bases from V and 9 from J; bases not matched to a gene: 6. This CDR3 has 15 residues. The CDR3 bases are TGTGCCAGCAGCTTGGCCCAGCGGGAGGGGGCTGAGCAGTTCTTC. It translates to CASSLAQREGAEQFF.

The chain joins TRBV28 to TRBJ1-3, with TRBD1 matching 8 bases. This CDR3 has 16 residues. Germline lookup yields CDR1 MDHEN and CDR2 SYDVKM. The V and J ends lost 0 bases and 4 bases, in that order; junction bases with no gene match: 5. CDR3 region: CASSLWRTGGGNTIYF. CDR3 nucleotides: TGTGCCAGCAGTTTATGGAGAACAGGGGGAGGAAACACCATATATTTT.

The chain employs TRBV13 and TRBJ2-1, with 7 bases matching TRBD2. The CDR3 sequence is 16 residues long. In germline, CDR1 is PRHDT, CDR2 FYEKMQ (reference sequence). Losses at the gene ends were 6 bases for V and 0 bases for J; bases not matched to a gene: 8. The CDR3 nucleotides are TGTGCCAGCAGTCCCCCGGGGGGTAGCTCCTACAATGAGCAGTTCTTC. Translating gives CASSPPGGSSYNEQFF. Supplemented by reference TRBV13 and TRBJ2-1, the full variable domain reads AAGVIQSPRHLIKEKRETATLKCYPIPRHDTVYWYQQGPGQDPQFLISFYEKMQSDKGSIPDRFSAQQFSDYHSELNMSSLELGDSALYFCASSPPGGSSYNEQFFGPGTRLTVL.

The chain is built from TRBV19 and TRBJ1-5; D is unclear. The CDR3 covers 12 residues. V lost 3 bases, J lost 8 bases, and 8 bases lay in between. Germline CDR1 LNHDA, CDR2 SQIVND (reference sequence). CDR3: CASSIMAEPQHF. DNA for the CDR3: TGTGCCAGTAGTATTATGGCTGAGCCCCAGCATTTT.

This chain connects TRBV6-5 to TRBJ2-5, with 7 nucleotides matching TRBD1. Germline V gene data show CDR1 as MNHEY and CDR2 as SVGAGI. J was trimmed by 2 bases and V by 4 bases; bases with no gene match: 1. The length of the CDR3 is 13 residues. The CDR3 reads CASSLGQQETQYF. CDR3 sequence (DNA): TGTGCCAGCAGTTTGGGACAGCAAGAGACCCAGTACTTC.

The chain joins TRBV27 to TRBJ1-2; weak D call: TRBD1 (6 bases). CDR3 size: 16 residues. Trimming removed 5 bases at V and 8 bases at J, with 24 bases between. Germline CDR1 reads MNHEY; CDR2 reads SMNVEV (reference sequence). CDR3 region: CASSPRGGARFRGYTF. The CDR3 DNA follows: TGTGCCAGCAGTCCCCGCGGGGGGGCGAGGTTCCGCGGCTACACCTTC.

Here the CDR3 DNA reads TGTGCCACCAGCAGAGGAAAAAACAGGGGAGGCTACACCTTC. This codes for CATSRGKNRGGYTF. The chain couples TRBV15 to TRBJ1-2, with 7 bases fitting TRBD1. The CDR3 sequence is 14 residues long. J lost 8 bases, V lost 1 base, and 7 bases had no gene match. Germline V gene lookup returns CDR1 LNHNV and CDR2 YYDKDF (reference sequence).

The V and J genes are TRBV28 and TRBJ2-5, with D uncertain. The CDR3 sequence is 15 residues long. Trimming left V 4 bases short and J 3 bases short, with 15 bases between. Germline V lookup: CDR1 MDHEN, CDR2 SYDVKM. CDR3 region: CASSSPSTLEETQYF. The CDR3 nucleotides read TGTGCCAGCAGTTCACCCTCGACCTTGGAAGAGACCCAGTACTTC.

The rearrangement joins TRBV23-1 to TRBJ1-2, with unresolved D. TRBV23-1 is sorted into the ORF group, with uncertain function. The CDR3 is made up of 15 amino acids. V was shortened by 2 bases and J by 6 bases, with 16 bases between the two germline ends. The CDR3 nucleotides read TGCGCCAGCAGTCAAGCGTGCGGCAGGTTGGATGGCTACACCTTC. Protein product: CASSQACGRLDGYTF.

The chain employs TRBV5-6 and TRBJ2-1, with D unresolved. CDR1 is SGHDT, CDR2 YYEEEE, per germline. Trimming stripped 4 bases from V and 3 bases from J, with 11 bases between. The CDR3 sequence is 14 residues long. The CDR3 sequence is CASSPEPNYNEQFF. CDR3 DNA: TGTGCCAGCAGCCCAGAGCCCAACTACAATGAGCAGTTCTTC. The full variable domain, its missing parts supplied by reference TRBV5-6 and TRBJ2-1, is DAGVTQSPTHLIKTRGQQVTLRCSPKSGHDTVSWYQQALGQGPQFIFQYYEEEERQRGNFPDRFSGHQFPNYSSELNVNALLLGDSALYLCASSPEPNYNEQFFGPGTRLTVL.

V is TRBV5-1 and J is TRBJ2-1, with a tentative D call TRBD2 (7 bases). Trimming took 5 bases from V and 8 from J, leaving 17 bases between them. This CDR3 comprises 14 residues. The germline CDR1 and CDR2 sequences are SGHRS and YFSETQ. The CDR3 here is CASRTDRGAYEQFF. Here the CDR3 DNA reads TGCGCCAGCAGAACCGATCGGGGGGCTTATGAGCAGTTCTTC.

This chain connects TRBV9 to TRBJ2-1; 10 nucleotides agree with TRBD2. CDR1 is SGDLS and CDR2 is YYNGEE in the germline V gene. Trimming removed 5 bases from V and 2 bases from J; junction bases left unmatched: 4. This CDR3 is 15 amino acids long. In DNA form, the CDR3 reads TGTGCCAGCAGTAGCGGGGGGCATCCCTACAATGAGCAGTTCTTC. Encoded protein: CASSSGGHPYNEQFF.

Points on this clone: This same CDR3 is encoded by further DNA sequences in the sample. This chain uses TRBV19 with TRBJ1-1; weak D call: TRBD1 (5 bases). Germline V lookup: CDR1 LNHDA, CDR2 SQIVND (reference sequence). Trimming removed 1 base at V and 5 bases at J, with 11 bases between. This CDR3 spans 14 amino acids. CDR3 coding DNA: TGTGCCAGTAGTATAGGAGGGGCCGGGACTGAAGCTTTCTTT. It codes for CASSIGGAGTEAFF.

This chain uses TRBV5-8 with TRBJ2-5; 7 bases fit TRBD2. V was clipped by 0 bases and J by 1 base; unmatched bases: 3. CDR3 length equals 15 residues. Germline lookup yields CDR1 SGHTS and CDR2 YDEGEE. For the CDR3, the DNA is TGTGCCAGCAGCTTGGATTCGGGGGGCCAAGAGACCCAGTACTTC. Translating gives CASSLDSGGQETQYF.

The chain joins TRBV9 to TRBJ2-7; 7 bases fit TRBD2. The CDR3 is 13 residues long. V was clipped by 3 bases and J by 5 bases; unmatched bases: 5. Germline assignment: CDR1 SGDLS and CDR2 YYNGEE. The chain's CDR3 is CASSDPTSDEQYF. In DNA, the CDR3 is TGTGCCAGCAGCGATCCCACTAGCGACGAGCAGTACTTC.

V is TRBV27 and J is TRBJ1-1, with D perhaps matching TRBD1 (5 bases). Germline lookup yields CDR1 MNHEY and CDR2 SMNVEV (reference sequence). V lost 6 bases to trimming and J lost 6 bases, with 17 bases between them. The CDR3 length is 14 residues. In DNA, the CDR3 is TGTGCCAGCAGGATCGTGGGGGGAGCGTCTGAAGCTTTCTTT. Translating gives CASRIVGGASEAFF.

This chain joins TRBV13 and TRBJ2-5; TRBD2 matches at 14 bases. Germline CDR1 reads PRHDT; CDR2 reads FYEKMQ (reference sequence). V shed 4 bases and J 3 bases; nucleotides not matched to a gene: 7. This CDR3 region has 17 residues. The CDR3 DNA follows: TGTGCCAGCAGCTCCCGAAAGACTAGCGGGAGGGAAGAGACCCAGTACTTC. Its translation: CASSSRKTSGREETQYF.

The chain recombines TRBV7-9 with TRBJ2-7; 7 nucleotides agree with TRBD1. After removal of 3 bases from V and 4 bases from J, the junction contained 9 bases not matched to a gene. This CDR3 is 15 amino acids long. Per germline, CDR1 SEHNR and CDR2 FQNEAQ (reference sequence). CDR3 protein: CASSFSPDRAYEQYF. Here the CDR3 DNA reads TGTGCCAGCAGCTTTTCCCCTGACAGGGCGTACGAGCAGTACTTC. The full variable domain, completed using reference TRBV7-9 and TRBJ2-7, is DTGVSQNPRHKITKRGQNVTFRCDPISEHNRLYWYRQTLGQGPEFLTYFQNEAQLEKSRLLSDRFSAERPKGSFSTLEIQRTEQGDSAMYLCASSFSPDRAYEQYFGPGTRLTVT.

J is TRBJ1-3 and V is TRBV7-7; weak D call: TRBD1 (5 bases). Trimming removed 1 base from V and 2 bases from J, with 9 bases in between. Germline V gene data show CDR1 as SSHAT and CDR2 as FNYEAQ (reference sequence). This CDR3 region has 15 residues. For the CDR3, the DNA is TGTGCCAGCAGCTTAGGGCAGGGTCCTGGAAACACCATATATTTT. It specifies CASSLGQGPGNTIYF.

This sequence joins TRBV7-9 and TRBJ1-2; TRBD1 matches 9 bases. V shed 3 bases and J 3 bases; nucleotides not matched to a gene: 5. The V gene's germline CDR1 is SEHNR and CDR2 FQNEAQ (reference sequence). This CDR3 has 15 amino acids. CDR3 DNA: TGTGCCAGCAGCTTTGGACAGGGGAGAGACTATGGCTACACCTTC. The encoded protein is CASSFGQGRDYGYTF.

This clone has just one count. The chain uses TRBV19 and TRBJ2-1; D ambiguous. Looked up from germline, CDR1 is LNHDA and CDR2 is SQIVND (reference sequence). The CDR3 length is 15 residues. Trimming removed 3 bases at V and 3 bases at J, with 12 bases between. CDR3 residues: CASSIRHGDYNEQFF. In DNA form, the CDR3 reads TGTGCCAGTAGTATTAGGCATGGGGACTACAATGAGCAGTTCTTC.

The V gene is TRBV10-1, the J gene TRBJ2-3, with a possible D match to TRBD2 (5 bases). Germline V gene lookup returns CDR1 WNHNN and CDR2 SYGVQD (reference sequence). Trimming removed 6 bases from V and 4 bases from J, with 14 bases in between. The CDR3 totals 14 residues. The CDR3 DNA reads as TGCGCCAGCAGCCCCGACTACGACGCAGATACGCAGTATTTT. This encodes CASSPDYDADTQYF.

J is TRBJ2-1 and V is TRBV27; 8 bases fit TRBD2. J gave up 1 base and V 2 bases, and 13 bases lay outside the gene matches. The CDR3 spans 19 residues. The V gene's germline CDR1 is MNHEY and CDR2 SMNVEV (reference sequence). For the CDR3, the DNA is TGTGCCAGCAGTTTAGTCGGTCCGGGACTAGTGGGATCCTACAATGAGCAGTTCTTC. Residues: CASSLVGPGLVGSYNEQFF.

The V call is TRBV5-1, the J call TRBJ2-7; 8 nucleotides match TRBD1. This CDR3 has 16 amino acids. Per germline, CDR1 SGHRS and CDR2 YFSETQ. Trimming removed 3 bases from V and 4 bases from J; junction bases left unmatched: 12. The CDR3 region has the DNA TGCGCCAGCAGCTCCTGGGGTTCAGGGGGCAGGTACGAGCAGTACTTC. This codes for CASSSWGSGGRYEQYF.

The CDR3: CASSPGTQVEAFF. CDR3 bases: TGTGCCAGCTCACCAGGGACACAGGTGGAAGCTTTCTTT. V gene TRBV18 combines with J gene TRBJ1-1, with D possibly being TRBD1 (6 bases). Germline V lookup: CDR1 KGHSH, CDR2 LQKENI. V was cut by 2 bases and J by 8 bases, with 12 bases left in between. The CDR3 length is 13 residues.